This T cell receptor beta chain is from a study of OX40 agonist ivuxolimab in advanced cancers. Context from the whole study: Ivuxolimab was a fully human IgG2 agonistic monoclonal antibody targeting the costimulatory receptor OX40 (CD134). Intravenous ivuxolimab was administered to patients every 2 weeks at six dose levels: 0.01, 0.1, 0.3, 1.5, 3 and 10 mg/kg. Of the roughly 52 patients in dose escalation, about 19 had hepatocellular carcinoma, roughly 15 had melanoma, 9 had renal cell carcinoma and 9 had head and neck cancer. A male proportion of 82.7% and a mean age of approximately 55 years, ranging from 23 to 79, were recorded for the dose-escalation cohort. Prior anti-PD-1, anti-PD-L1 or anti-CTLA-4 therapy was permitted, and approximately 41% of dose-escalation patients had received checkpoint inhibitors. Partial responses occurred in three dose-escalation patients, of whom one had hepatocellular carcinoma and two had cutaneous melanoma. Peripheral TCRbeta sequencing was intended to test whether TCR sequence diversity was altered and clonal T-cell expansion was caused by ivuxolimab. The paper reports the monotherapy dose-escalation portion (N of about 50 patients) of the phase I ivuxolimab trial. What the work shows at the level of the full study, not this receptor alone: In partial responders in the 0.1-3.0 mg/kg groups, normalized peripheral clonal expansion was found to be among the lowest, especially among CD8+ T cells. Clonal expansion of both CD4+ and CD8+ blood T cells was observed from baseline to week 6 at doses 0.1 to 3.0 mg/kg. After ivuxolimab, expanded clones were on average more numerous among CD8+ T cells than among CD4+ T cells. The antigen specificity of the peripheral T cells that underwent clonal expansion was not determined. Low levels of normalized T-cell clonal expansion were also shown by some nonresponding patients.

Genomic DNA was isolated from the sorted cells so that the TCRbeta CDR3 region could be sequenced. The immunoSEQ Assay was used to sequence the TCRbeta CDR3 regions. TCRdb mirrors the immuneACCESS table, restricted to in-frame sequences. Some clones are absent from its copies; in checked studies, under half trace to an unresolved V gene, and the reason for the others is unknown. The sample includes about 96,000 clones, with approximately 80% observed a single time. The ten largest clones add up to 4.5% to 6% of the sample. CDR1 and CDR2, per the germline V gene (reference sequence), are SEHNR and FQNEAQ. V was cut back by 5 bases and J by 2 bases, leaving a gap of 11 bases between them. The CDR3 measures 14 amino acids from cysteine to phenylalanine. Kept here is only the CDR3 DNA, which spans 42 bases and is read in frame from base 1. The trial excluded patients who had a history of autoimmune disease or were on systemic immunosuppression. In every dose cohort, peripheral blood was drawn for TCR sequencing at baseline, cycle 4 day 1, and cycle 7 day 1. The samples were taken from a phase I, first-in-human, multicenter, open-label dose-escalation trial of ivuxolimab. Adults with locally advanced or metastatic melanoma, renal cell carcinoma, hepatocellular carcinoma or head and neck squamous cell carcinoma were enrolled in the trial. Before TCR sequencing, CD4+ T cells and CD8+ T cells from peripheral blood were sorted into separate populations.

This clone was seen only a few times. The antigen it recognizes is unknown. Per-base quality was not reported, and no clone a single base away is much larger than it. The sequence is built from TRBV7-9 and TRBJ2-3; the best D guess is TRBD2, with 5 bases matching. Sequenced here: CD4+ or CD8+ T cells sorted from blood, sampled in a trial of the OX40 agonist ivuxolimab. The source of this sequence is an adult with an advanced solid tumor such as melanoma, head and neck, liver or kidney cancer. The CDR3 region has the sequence CASSPRGSTDTQYF. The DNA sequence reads TGTGCCAGCAGCCCCCGGGGATCCACAGATACGCAGTATTTT.